This T cell receptor (beta chain) came from a study of regulatory T cells in long-lasting Graves disease. Study results and caveats: Newly diagnosed patients shared 966 public clonotypes; persistent patients shared approximately 2,900. Accuracy was perhaps lowered by the small sample size.

In this sample, this clonotype turned up many times. As yet, its antigen is unknown. The junction shows a germline mismatch at one end, possibly a read error. Time point given: persistent/refractory GD, antithyroid drugs over 5 years with positive TRAb. The TCR library was prepared using RNA isolated from PBMCs. Germline V gene data show CDR1 as MDHEN and CDR2 as SYDVKM. CDR3 length: 13 amino acids. In building TCR beta libraries, iRepertoire HTBI primers were used together with Arm-PCR of CDR3 regions. Original methodology: Across the samples, identification revealed just over 60 TRBV and some 14 TRBJ segments. TCRdb processed the multiplex PCR reads anew with MiXCR; each CDR3 protein has one entry. These V and J calls are TCRdb output, not the study's own analysis. The data hold 500,000 to 800,000 distinct CDR3 sequences, with roughly 30% observed a single time.

Specimen: peripheral blood mononuclear cells (PBMCs), collected when the disease was refractory, from a patient treated with antithyroid drugs. This TCR was recovered from a female donor with Graves disease. The J gene is TRBJ1-4, the V gene TRBV28; D not resolved. In nucleotides, the CDR3 is TGTGCCAGCAGTTTAAGCGGGAATGGAAAACTGTTTTTT. Translation: CASSLSGNGKLFF.